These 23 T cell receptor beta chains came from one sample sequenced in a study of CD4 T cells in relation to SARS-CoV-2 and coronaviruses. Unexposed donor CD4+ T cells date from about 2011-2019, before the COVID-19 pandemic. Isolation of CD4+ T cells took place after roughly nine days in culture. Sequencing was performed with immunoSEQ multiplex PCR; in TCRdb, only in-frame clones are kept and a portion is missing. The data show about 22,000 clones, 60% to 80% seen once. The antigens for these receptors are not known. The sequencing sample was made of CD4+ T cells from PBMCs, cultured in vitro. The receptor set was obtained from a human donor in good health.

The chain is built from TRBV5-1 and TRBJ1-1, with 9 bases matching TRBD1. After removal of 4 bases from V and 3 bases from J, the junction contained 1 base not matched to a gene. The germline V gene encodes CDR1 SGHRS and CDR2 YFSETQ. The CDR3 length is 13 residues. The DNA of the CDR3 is TGCGCCAGCAGCCGACAGGGGGACACTGAAGCTTTCTTT. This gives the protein CASSRQGDTEAFF.

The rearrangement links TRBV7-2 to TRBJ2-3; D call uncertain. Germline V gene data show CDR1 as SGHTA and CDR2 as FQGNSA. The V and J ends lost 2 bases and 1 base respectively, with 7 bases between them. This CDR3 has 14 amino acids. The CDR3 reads CASSLLARTDTQYF. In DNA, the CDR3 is TGTGCCAGCAGCTTATTGGCCCGCACAGATACGCAGTATTTT.

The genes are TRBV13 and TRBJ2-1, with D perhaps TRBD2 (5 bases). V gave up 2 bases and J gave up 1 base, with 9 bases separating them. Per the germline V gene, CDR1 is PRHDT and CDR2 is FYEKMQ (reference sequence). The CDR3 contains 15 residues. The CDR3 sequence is CASSLPSGSYNEQFF. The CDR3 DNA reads TGTGCCAGCAGCTTACCCTCGGGATCCTACAATGAGCAGTTCTTC.

The CDR3 nucleotides read TGTGCCAGCAGTTGGGACAGGGGAAGGTCACCCCTCCACTTT. Residues: CASSWDRGRSPLHF. This sequence joins TRBV6-2 or TRBV6-3 and TRBJ1-6, with 10 bases that match TRBD1. The CDR3 consists of 14 residues. CDR1 and CDR2 from the germline V gene are MNHEY and SVGEGT. V was pared by 4 bases and J by 10 bases, with 4 bases of the junction left unmatched.

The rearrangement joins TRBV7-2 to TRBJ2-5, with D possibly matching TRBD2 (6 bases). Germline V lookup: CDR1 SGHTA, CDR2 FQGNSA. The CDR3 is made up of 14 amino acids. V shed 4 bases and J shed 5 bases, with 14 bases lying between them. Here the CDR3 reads CASSSPGLRETQYF. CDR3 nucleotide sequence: TGTGCCAGCAGCTCTCCTGGACTACGGGAGACCCAGTACTTC.

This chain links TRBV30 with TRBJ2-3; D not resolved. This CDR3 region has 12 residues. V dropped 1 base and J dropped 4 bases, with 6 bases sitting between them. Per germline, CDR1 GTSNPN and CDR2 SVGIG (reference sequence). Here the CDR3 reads CAWSGAADTQYF. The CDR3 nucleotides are TGTGCCTGGAGTGGGGCAGCAGATACGCAGTATTTT.

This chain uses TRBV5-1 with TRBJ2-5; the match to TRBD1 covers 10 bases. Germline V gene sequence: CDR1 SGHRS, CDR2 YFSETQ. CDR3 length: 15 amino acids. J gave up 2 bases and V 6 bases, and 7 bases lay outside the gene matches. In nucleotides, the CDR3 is TGCGCCAGCACCCGGACAGGGGGGCCTCAAGAGACCCAGTACTTC. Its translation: CASTRTGGPQETQYF.

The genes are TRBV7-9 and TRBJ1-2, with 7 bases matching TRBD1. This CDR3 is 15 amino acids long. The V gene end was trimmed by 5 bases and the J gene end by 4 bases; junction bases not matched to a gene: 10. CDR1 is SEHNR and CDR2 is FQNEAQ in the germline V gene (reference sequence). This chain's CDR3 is CASSQNWDSLYGYTF. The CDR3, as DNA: TGTGCCAGCAGCCAAAACTGGGACAGTCTCTATGGCTACACCTTC.

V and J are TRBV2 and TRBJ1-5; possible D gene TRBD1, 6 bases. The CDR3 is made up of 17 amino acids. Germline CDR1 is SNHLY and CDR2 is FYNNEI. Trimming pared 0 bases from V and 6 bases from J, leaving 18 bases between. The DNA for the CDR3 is TGTGCCAGCAGTGAAGCGGCCGGGGGGGCCGGTAGTCAGCCCCAGCATTTT. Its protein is CASSEAAGGAGSQPQHF.

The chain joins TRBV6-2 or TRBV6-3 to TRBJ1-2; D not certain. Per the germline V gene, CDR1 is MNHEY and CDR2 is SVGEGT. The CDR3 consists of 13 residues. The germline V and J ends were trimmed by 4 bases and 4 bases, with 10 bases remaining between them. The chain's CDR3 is CASSLLGSYGYTF. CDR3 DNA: TGTGCCAGCAGTTTATTGGGGTCCTATGGCTACACCTTC.

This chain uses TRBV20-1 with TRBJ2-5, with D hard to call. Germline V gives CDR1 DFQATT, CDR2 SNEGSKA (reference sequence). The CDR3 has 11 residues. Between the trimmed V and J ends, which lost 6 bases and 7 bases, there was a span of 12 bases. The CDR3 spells CSALLPGTQYF. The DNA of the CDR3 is TGCAGTGCCTTGCTTCCGGGGACCCAGTACTTC.

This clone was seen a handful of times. The CDR3 DNA reads as TGTGCCAGCAGCCAAGTCGCGGGGCTCGAGCAGTACTTC. Translated: CASSQVAGLEQYF. The chain links TRBV3-1 (or the pseudogene TRBV3-2) to TRBJ2-7, with D possibly TRBD2 on 6 matching bases. The CDR3 length is 13 residues. The V gene lost 1 base and the J gene lost 6 bases, with 10 bases spanning the gap. Per germline, CDR1 LGHDT and CDR2 YNNKEL (reference sequence).

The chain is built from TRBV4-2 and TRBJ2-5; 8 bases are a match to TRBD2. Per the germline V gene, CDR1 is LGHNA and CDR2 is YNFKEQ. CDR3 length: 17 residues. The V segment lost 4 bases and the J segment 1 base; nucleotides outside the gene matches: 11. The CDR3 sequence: CASSLRLAQNFQETQYF. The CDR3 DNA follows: TGTGCCAGCAGCCTCCGACTAGCGCAAAACTTCCAAGAGACCCAGTACTTC.

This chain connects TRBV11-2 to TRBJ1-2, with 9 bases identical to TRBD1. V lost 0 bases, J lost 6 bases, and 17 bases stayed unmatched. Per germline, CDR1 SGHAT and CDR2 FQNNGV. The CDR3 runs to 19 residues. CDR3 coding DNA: TGTGCCAGCAGCTTAGACTTAGGGGACAGGGCTCTCTTCCTTAATGGCTACACCTTC. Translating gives CASSLDLGDRALFLNGYTF.

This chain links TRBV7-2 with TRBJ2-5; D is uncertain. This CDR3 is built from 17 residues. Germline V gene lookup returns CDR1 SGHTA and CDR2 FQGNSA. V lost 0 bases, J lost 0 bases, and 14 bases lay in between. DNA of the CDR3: TGTGCCAGCAGCTTAGCGCGCGTCGGCAGGTACCAAGAGACCCAGTACTTC. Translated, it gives CASSLARVGRYQETQYF.

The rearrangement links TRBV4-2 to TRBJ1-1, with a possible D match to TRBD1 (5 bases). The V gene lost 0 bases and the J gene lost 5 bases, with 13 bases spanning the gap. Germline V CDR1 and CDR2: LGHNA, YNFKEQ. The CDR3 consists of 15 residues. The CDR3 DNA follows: TGTGCCAGCAGCCAAGATCAGCCAGGGAGGACTGAAGCTTTCTTT. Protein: CASSQDQPGRTEAFF.

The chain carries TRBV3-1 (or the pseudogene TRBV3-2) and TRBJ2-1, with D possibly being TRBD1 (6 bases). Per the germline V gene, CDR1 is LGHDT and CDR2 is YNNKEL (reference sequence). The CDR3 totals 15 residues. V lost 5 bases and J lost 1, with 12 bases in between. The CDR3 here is CASSSTRGSYNEQFF. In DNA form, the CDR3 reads TGTGCCAGCAGCTCAACCAGGGGATCCTACAATGAGCAGTTCTTC.

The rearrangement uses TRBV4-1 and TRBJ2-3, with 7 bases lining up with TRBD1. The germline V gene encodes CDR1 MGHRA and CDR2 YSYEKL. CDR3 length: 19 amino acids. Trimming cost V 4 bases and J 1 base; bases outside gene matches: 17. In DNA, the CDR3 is TGCGCCAGCAGCCGAGGGGGCAGCCTGTGGGTCCGGCGCACAGATACGCAGTATTTT. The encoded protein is CASSRGGSLWVRRTDTQYF.

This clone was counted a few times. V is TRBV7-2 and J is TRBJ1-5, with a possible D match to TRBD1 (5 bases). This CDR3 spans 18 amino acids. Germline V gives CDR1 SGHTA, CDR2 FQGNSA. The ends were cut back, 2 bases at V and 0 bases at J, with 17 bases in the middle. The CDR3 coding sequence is TGTGCCAGCAGCTTACAGGGAGGAGGGTCTTATAGCAATCAGCCCCAGCATTTT. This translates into CASSLQGGGSYSNQPQHF.

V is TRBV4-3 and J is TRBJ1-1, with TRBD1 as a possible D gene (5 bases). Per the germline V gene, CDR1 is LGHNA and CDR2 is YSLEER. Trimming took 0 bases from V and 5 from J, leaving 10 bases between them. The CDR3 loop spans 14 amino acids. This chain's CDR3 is CASSQDWGQTEAFF. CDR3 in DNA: TGCGCCAGCAGCCAAGATTGGGGCCAGACTGAAGCTTTCTTT.

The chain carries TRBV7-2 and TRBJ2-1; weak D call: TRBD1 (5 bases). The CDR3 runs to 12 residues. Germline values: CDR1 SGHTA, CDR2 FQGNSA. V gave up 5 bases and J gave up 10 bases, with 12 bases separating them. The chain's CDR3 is CASSPLQGEQFF. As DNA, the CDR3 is TGTGCCAGCAGCCCGCTCCAGGGAGAGCAGTTCTTC.

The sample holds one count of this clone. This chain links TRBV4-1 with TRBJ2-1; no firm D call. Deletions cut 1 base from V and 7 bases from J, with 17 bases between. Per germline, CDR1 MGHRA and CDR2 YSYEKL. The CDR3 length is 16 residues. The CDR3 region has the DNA TGCGCCAGCAGCCAAGTTACCGGGCGATTCGGGAATGAGCAGTTCTTC. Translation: CASSQVTGRFGNEQFF.

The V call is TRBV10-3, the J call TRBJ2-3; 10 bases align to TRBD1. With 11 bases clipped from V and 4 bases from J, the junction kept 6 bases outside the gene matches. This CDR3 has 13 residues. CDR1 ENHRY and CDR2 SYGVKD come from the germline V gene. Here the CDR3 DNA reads TGTGCCGCCCGACAGGGGGCGGCAGATACGCAGTATTTT. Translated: CAARQGAADTQYF.